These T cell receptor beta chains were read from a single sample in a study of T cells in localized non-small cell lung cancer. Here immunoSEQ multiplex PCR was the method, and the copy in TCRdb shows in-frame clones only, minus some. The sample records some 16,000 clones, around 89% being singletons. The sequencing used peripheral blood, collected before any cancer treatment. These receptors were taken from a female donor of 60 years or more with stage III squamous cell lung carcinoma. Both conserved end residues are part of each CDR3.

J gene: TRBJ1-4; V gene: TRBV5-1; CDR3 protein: CASSTSGQGQNEKLFF
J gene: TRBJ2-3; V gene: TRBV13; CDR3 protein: CASSLGRGIDTQYF
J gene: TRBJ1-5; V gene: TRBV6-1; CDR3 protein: CASNVQVNNQPQHF
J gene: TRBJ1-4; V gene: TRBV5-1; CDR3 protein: CASSWQGAANEKLFF
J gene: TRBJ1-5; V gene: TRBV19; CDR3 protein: CASRTSSGTGGSPQHF
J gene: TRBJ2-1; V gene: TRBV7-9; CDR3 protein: CATRGGPYNEQFF
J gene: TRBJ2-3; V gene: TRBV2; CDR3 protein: CASSVGRGGTDTQYF
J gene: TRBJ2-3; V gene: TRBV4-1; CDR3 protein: CASSRSAGGSLGRDTQYF
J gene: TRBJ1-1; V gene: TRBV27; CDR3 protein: CASSFGGGTEAFF
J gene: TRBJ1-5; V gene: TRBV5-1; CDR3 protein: CASSLEGGHQPQHF
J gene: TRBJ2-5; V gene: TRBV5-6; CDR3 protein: CASSLDSGRGGETQYF
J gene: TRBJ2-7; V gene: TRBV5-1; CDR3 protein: CASSLVAGQVYEQYF
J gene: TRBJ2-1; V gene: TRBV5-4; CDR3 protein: CASSAVVWGNNEQFF
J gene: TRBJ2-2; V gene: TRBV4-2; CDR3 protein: CASSRDGTSGGMGTGELFF
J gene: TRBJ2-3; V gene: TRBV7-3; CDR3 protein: CASSARTFPTDTQYF
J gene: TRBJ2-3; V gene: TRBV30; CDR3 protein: CAWRTSGSTDTQYF
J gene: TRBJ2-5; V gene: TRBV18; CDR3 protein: CASSPVPGTRVFTQYF
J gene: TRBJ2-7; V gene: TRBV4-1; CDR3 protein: CASKEALGSSYEQYF
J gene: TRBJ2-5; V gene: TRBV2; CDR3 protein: CASSERRGGAETQYF
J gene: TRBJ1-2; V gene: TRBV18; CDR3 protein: CASSPWTGTDGYTF
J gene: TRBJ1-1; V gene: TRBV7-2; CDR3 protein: CASSFTGNTEAFF
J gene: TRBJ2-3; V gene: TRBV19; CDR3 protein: CASSPLAEVADTQYF
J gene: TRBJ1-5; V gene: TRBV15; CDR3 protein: CATSRDREAQPQHF
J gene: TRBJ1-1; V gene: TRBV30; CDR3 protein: CAWSLAMGLNTEAFF
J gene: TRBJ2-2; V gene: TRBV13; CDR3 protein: CASSTQGGTGELFF
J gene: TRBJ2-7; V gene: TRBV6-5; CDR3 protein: CASSYERGASYEQYF
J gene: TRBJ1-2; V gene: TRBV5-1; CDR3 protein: CASSWGTGEDYGYTF
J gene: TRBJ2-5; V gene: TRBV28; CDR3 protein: CASSFQETQYF
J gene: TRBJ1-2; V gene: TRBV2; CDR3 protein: CASSDGYSPYGYTF
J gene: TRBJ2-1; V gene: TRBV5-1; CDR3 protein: CASSLAADNRLNEQFF
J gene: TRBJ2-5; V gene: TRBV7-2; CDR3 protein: CASSFGTGKETQYF
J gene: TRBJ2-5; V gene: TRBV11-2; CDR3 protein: CASSFAGTGGETQYF
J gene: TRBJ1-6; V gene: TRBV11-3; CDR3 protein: CASSPHKPLSPLHF
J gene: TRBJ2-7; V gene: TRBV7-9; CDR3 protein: CASSLWGGSDEQYF
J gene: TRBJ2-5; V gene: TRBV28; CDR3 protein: CASSSAGGGKTQYF
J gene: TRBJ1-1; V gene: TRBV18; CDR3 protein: CASSPNRGNTEAFF
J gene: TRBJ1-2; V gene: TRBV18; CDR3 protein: CASSPGQANYGYTF
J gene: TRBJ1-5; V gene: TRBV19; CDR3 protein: CASSTMGQRANQPQHF
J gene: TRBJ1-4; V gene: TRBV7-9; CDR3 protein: CASTPEGVEKLFF
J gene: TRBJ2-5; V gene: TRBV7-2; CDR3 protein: CASSPADGIGGRPQYF
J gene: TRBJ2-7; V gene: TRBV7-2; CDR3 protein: CASSGGRDSHYEQYF
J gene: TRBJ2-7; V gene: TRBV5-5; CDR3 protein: CASSLPGYEQYF
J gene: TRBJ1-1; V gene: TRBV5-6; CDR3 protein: CASSLDLNTEAFF
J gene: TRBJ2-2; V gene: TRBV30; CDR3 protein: CAWSELVGADTGELFF
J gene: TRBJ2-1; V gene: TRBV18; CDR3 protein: CASSPDRDHEQFF
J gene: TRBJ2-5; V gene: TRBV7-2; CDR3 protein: CASSLAGFKETQYF
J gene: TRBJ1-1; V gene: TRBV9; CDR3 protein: CASGAGQGATEAFF
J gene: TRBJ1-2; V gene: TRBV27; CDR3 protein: CASSSNLDSGGYTF